Here is one T cell receptor (beta chain) with its context. The source of the sample is a study of blood T cell repertoires in COVID-19. For the study at large: Some COVID-19 samples were acute and others convalescent; all came from the United States, Italy and Spain.

Per the original methods: How many nucleated cells were present was estimated from reference gene primer amplification. Sequenced by immunoSEQ multiplex PCR; TCRdb stores in-frame clones only, minus some. From that table come the V and J calls and clone size; the DNA was used to work out D and trimming. The sample contains 330,000 or so clones, roughly 86% of which appear only once. The CDR3 loop spans 15 amino acids. Trimming removed 10 bases from V and 5 bases from J; junction bases left unmatched: 13. Looked up from germline, CDR1 is MDHEN and CDR2 is SYDVKM. The study recruited people aged about 18 to 89 years across under 25 US areas. Grouping used clinical history reported by participants in a survey and questionnaire.

V is TRBV28 and J is TRBJ2-5; TRBD2 agrees at 10 bases. The sample comprised PBMCs or T cells enriched from blood (not recorded which). The clonotype was recovered from a woman aged 25 to 39 who had been exposed to COVID-19. The CDR3 region is CATFSGRRAGETQYF. The CDR3 DNA sequence: TGTGCCACTTTTAGCGGGAGGCGGGCGGGGGAGACCCAGTACTTC.